This T cell receptor beta chain was documented in a study of post-analysis software for immune sequencing data (dated by TCRdb to the mid-2010s). In the study overall: Disease courses on record covered relapsing-remitting, secondary progressive and progressive-relapsing multiple sclerosis, though some patients had no subtype annotation. The patient repertoires were compared against roughly 12 previously published healthy control repertoires obtained from donors aged about 6 to 28 years. A subset of samples was prepared in parallel using single-end sample barcoding, then pooled and co-amplified after Illumina adapter ligation. The research as a whole found: When samples were clustered directly using the F measure, samples prepared in the same batch co-clustered strongly, which prompted a batch-effect correction. The control group was slightly older than the multiple sclerosis patient group. Significantly lower normalized Chao1 diversity was found in multiple sclerosis patients than in controls, suggesting substantial peripheral T-cell clonal expansion. Patients showed significantly higher frequencies than controls for 4 or 5 TRBV segments, among them TRBV5-6, TRBV5-1 and TRBV20-1.

About this clonotype itself: Its target antigen remains unknown. Per-nucleotide qualities are absent, and no much larger clonotype sits a single base away.

TCR beta repertoires were profiled from peripheral blood of roughly 13 young patients with multiple sclerosis to demonstrate the VDJtools post-analysis software. The multiple sclerosis patients were children and adolescents between roughly 6 and 17 years of age. The library was produced with PCR. The run used an Illumina HiSeq 2500. To reduce PCR and sequencing biases, unique molecular identifiers were incorporated into the TCR beta cDNA libraries. About 0.5 million cDNA molecules were obtained for every 1 to 10 million input T cells, so each molecule roughly corresponded to one T cell. The patient libraries were prepared and sequenced with the same protocol used for the earlier healthy control dataset. Within a given batch, samples were prepared together, multiplexed and sequenced on the same HiSeq lane. Processing in the source paper ran as follows. MIGEC handled the raw barcoded reads, throwing out single-read molecular identifier groups before consensus assembly and CDR3 extraction. VDJtools was used for post-analysis of the clonotype tables, and diversity was normalized by down-sampling every dataset to the size of the smallest sample. Repertoire overlap clustering matched CDR3 amino acid but not nucleotide sequences to correct batch-related cross-sample contamination. The raw public data were reprocessed by TCRdb itself: fastp quality trimming at Q25, MiXCR clonotype calling, in-frame beta chains only. Rows are combined by CDR3 protein, so each entry shows the most common genes and DNA. TCRdb, not the original authors, processed these V and J calls. The table for this sample lists hundreds of thousands of distinct CDR3 sequences; 25% to 30% of them were counted only once. Clones ranked in the top ten supply approximately 0.55% of the sample.

From V the trimming removes 2 bases and from J it removes 3 bases, while the gene matches leave 7 bases of the junction unaccounted for. For CDR1 and CDR2, the germline V gene lists SGHTA and FQGNSA. The CDR3 covers 15 residues, taking in both the cysteine and the phenylalanine. Just the 45-base CDR3 DNA is kept, in frame starting at base 1. The V gene is TRBV7-2 and the J gene is TRBJ2-7; TRBD2 agrees with 7 junctional bases. This TCR derives from a girl aged 10-17 years with multiple sclerosis. Sample: blood. The CDR3 region: CASSLSGGEGYEQYF. Here is the DNA: TGTGCCAGCAGCTTATCGGGGGGAGAGGGCTACGAGCAGTACTTC.